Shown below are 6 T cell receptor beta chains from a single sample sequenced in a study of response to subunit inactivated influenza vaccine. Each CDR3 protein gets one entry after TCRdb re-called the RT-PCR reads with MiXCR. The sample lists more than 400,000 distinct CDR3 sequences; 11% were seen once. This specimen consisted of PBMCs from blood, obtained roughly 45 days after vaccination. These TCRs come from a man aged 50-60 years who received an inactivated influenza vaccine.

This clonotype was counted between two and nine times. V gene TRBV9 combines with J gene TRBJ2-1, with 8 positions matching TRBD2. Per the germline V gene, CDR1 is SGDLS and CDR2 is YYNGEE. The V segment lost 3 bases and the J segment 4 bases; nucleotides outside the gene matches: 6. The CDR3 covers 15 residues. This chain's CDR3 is CASSEGPSGYNEQFF. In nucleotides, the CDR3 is TGTGCCAGCAGCGAGGGGCCTAGCGGGTACAATGAGCAGTTCTTC.

The CDR3 sequence: CASSEVSGGLSYEQYF. The CDR3 DNA reads as TGTGCCAGCAGTGAAGTTAGCGGGGGGCTCTCCTACGAGCAGTACTTC. This sequence joins TRBV2 and TRBJ2-7; TRBD2 matches 10 bases. CDR3 length: 16 residues. Germline CDR1 reads SNHLY; CDR2 reads FYNNEI. V dropped 1 base and J dropped 0; count of bases not matched to a gene: 3.

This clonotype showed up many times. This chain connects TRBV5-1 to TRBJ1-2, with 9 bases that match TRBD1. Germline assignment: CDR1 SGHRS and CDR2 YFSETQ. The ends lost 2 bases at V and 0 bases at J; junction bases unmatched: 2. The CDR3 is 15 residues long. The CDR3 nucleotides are TGCGCCAGCAGCTTAGGGACAGGGACTAACTATGGCTACACCTTC. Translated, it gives CASSLGTGTNYGYTF. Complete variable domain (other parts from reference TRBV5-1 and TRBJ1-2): KAGVTQTPRYLIKTRGQQVTLSCSPISGHRSVSWYQQTPGQGLQFLFEYFSETQRNKGNFPGRFSGRQFSNSRSEMNVSTLELGDSALYLCASSLGTGTNYGYTFGSGTRLTVV.

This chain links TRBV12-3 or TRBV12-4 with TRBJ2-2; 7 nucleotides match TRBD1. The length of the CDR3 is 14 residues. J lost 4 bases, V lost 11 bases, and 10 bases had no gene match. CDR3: CAGSQGLSTGELFF. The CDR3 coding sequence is TGTGCCGGGTCACAGGGGTTGAGCACCGGGGAGCTGTTTTTT.

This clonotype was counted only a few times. CDR3 protein: CASRLNYGYTF. In DNA form, the CDR3 reads TGTGCCAGCCGACTTAACTATGGCTACACCTTC. J is TRBJ1-2 and V is TRBV28; D is undetermined. V lost 8 bases and J 1 base, leaving 5 bases between the germline ends. Germline V gives CDR1 MDHEN, CDR2 SYDVKM. The CDR3 runs 11 residues.

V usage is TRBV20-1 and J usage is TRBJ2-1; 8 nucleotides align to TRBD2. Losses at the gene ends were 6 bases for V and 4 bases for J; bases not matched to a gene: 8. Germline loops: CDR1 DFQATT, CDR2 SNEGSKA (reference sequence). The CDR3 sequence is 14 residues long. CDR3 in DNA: TGCAGTGCCGAACTAGCGGATTTTTACAATGAGCAGTTCTTC. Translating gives CSAELADFYNEQFF.